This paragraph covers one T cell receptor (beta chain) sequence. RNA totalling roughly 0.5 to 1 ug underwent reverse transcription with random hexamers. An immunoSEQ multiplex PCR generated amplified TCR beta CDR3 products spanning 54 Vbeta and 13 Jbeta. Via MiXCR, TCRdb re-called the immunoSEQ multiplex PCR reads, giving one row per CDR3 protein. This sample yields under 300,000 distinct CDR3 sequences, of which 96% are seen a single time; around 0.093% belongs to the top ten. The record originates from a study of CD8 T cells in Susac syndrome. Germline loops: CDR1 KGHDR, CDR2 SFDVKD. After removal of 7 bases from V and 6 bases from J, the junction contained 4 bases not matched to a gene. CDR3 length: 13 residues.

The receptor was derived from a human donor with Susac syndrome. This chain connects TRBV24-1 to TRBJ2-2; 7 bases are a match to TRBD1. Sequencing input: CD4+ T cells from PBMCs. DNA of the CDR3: TGTGCCACCAGGAGACAGGGAGCCGGGGAGCTGTTTTTT. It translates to CATRRQGAGELFF.